One sample yielded the 16 T cell receptor beta chains listed below, sequenced in a study of control samples from healthy donors and cancer patients. TCRdb's table, derived via immunoSEQ multiplex PCR, lists solely in-frame clones and lacks some. The table shows about 130,000 clones, with approximately 90% occurring only once. Source material: blood. The receptors come from a young man in good health.

The chain joins TRBV6-5 to TRBJ1-6, with no clear D. Germline-derived CDR1 and CDR2 are MNHEY and SVGAGI. CDR3 size: 14 residues. Trimming pared 9 bases from V and 7 bases from J, leaving 16 bases between. CDR3 sequence reads: CASTNRASNSPLHF. The CDR3 DNA sequence: TGTGCCAGTACCAACCGGGCCTCGAATTCACCCCTCCACTTT.

The chain joins TRBV6-5 to TRBJ2-7, with 9 bases matching TRBD1. CDR3 size: 15 residues. Germline V gene lookup returns CDR1 MNHEY and CDR2 SVGAGI. Germline trimming cut 2 bases from V and 5 bases from J; bases unmatched to any gene: 7. The CDR3, as DNA: TGTGCCAGCAGTTACCGCCGACAGGGGGGGAACGAGCAGTACTTC. This codes for CASSYRRQGGNEQYF.

The genes are TRBV19 and TRBJ1-1; 9 nucleotides align to TRBD1. V lost 6 bases, J lost 0 bases, and 8 bases stayed unmatched. Germline V gene data show CDR1 as LNHDA and CDR2 as SQIVND (reference sequence). CDR3 length: 16 amino acids. The CDR3 bases are TGTGCCAGTAGCCCCCTGGGACAGGGACTGAACACTGAAGCTTTCTTT. Translated: CASSPLGQGLNTEAFF.

The V gene is TRBV6-4, the J gene TRBJ2-6; D is ambiguous. Trimming cost V 4 bases and J 3 bases, with 4 bases left between them. This CDR3 spans 13 amino acids. Per the germline V gene, CDR1 is MRHNA and CDR2 is SNTAGT. This chain's CDR3 is CASSASGANVLTF. The DNA of the CDR3 is TGTGCCAGCAGTGCCAGTGGGGCCAACGTCCTGACTTTC.

The genes are TRBV2 and TRBJ1-6, with a tentative D call TRBD1 (5 bases). This CDR3 has 13 residues. V gave up 7 bases and J gave up 9 bases, with 13 bases separating them. Germline CDR1 reads SNHLY; CDR2 reads FYNNEI. CDR3: CASNRDETSPLHF. The CDR3 DNA is TGTGCCAGCAACCGGGACGAGACTTCACCCCTCCACTTT. The full variable domain, its missing parts supplied by reference TRBV2 and TRBJ1-6, is EPEVTQTPSHQVTQMGQEVILRCVPISNHLYFYWYRQILGQKVEFLVSFYNNEISEKSEIFDDQFSVERPDGSNFTLKIRSTKLEDSAMYFCASNRDETSPLHFGNGTRLTVT.

The rearrangement joins TRBV7-2 to TRBJ1-2; the D is unclear. V was trimmed by 5 bases and J by 0 bases, leaving 13 bases between them. This CDR3 has 15 residues. Looked up from germline, CDR1 is SGHTA and CDR2 is FQGNSA. CDR3 region: CASSLGGVSNYGYTF. DNA of the CDR3: TGTGCCAGCAGCCTGGGAGGCGTTTCTAACTATGGCTACACCTTC.

The chain carries TRBV5-4 and TRBJ1-6; D remains unclear. This CDR3 comprises 16 residues. With 0 bases removed from V and 0 bases from J, the gap between germline ends came to 7 bases. Germline V gene lookup returns CDR1 SGHNT and CDR2 YYREEE (reference sequence). The CDR3 DNA reads as TGTGCCAGCAGCTTGGAGCCGAGCTCCTATAATTCACCCCTCCACTTT. Its translation: CASSLEPSSYNSPLHF. Supplemented by reference TRBV5-4 and TRBJ1-6, the full variable domain reads ETGVTQSPTHLIKTRGQQVTLRCSSQSGHNTVSWYQQALGQGPQFIFQYYREEENGRGNFPPRFSGLQFPNYSSELNVNALELDDSALYLCASSLEPSSYNSPLHFGNGTRLTVT.

V is TRBV10-3 and J is TRBJ2-7; the D is unclear. Germline V gene data show CDR1 as ENHRY and CDR2 as SYGVKD. The V gene lost 3 bases and the J gene lost 0 bases, with 9 bases spanning the gap. This CDR3 has 14 residues. The CDR3 here is CAISDGRDSYEQYF. CDR3 in DNA: TGTGCCATCAGTGATGGTAGGGACTCCTACGAGCAGTACTTC.

The chain couples TRBV30 to TRBJ1-2; 10 bases are shared with TRBD1. This CDR3 region has 14 residues. Germline V gene lookup returns CDR1 GTSNPN and CDR2 SVGIG (reference sequence). The trim removed 3 bases at V and 4 bases at J, leaving 5 bases unmatched. CDR3 DNA sequence: TGTGCCTGGAGGAGACAGGGGGCGGGCTATGGCTACACCTTC. This gives the protein CAWRRQGAGYGYTF.

This rearrangement joins TRBV19 to TRBJ2-5; 14 bases align to TRBD2. CDR3 length equals 15 residues. CDR1 LNHDA and CDR2 SQIVND come from the germline V gene (reference sequence). Trimming removed 5 bases from V and 4 bases from J; junction bases left unmatched: 3. The CDR3 DNA sequence: TGTGCCAGTAGTGGGACTAGCGGGGGAGGAGAGACCCAGTACTTC. Translating it yields CASSGTSGGGETQYF.

This sequence joins TRBV2 and TRBJ2-7; D is possibly TRBD1 or TRBD2 (5 bases each). This CDR3 comprises 13 residues. Trimming shortened V by 4 bases and J by 7 bases, and 14 bases separated the two germline ends. The V gene's germline CDR1 is SNHLY and CDR2 FYNNEI. The CDR3 DNA reads TGTGCCAGCAGTGCTACCCCCGAGGGGGAGCAGTACTTC. Residues: CASSATPEGEQYF.

CDR3 region: CASSAGPYGYTF. The CDR3 DNA reads TGTGCCAGCAGCGCGGGGCCCTATGGCTACACCTTC. The genes are TRBV9 and TRBJ1-2, with a tentative D call TRBD1 (5 bases). CDR1 is SGDLS, CDR2 YYNGEE, per germline. The CDR3 extends over 12 amino acids. V lost 3 bases to trimming and J lost 4 bases, with 7 bases between them.

The rearrangement uses TRBV18 and TRBJ1-2, with D uncertain. The V gene lost 1 base and the J gene lost 4 bases, with 10 bases spanning the gap. Germline values: CDR1 KGHSH, CDR2 LQKENI. This CDR3 is built from 14 residues. In DNA, the CDR3 is TGTGCCAGCTCACCACGACCCAGGCTCTATGGCTACACCTTC. The encoded protein is CASSPRPRLYGYTF.

The chain links TRBV27 to TRBJ1-4; unclear D gene. This CDR3 is built from 12 residues. Trimming pared 3 bases from V and 8 bases from J, leaving 7 bases between. Germline V gives CDR1 MNHEY, CDR2 SMNVEV (reference sequence). CDR3 loop: CASSFNGEKLFF. The CDR3 DNA is TGTGCCAGCAGTTTTAACGGGGAAAAACTGTTTTTT. Combining the CDR3 with reference TRBV27 and TRBJ1-4 gives the whole variable domain EAQVTQNPRYLITVTGKKLTVTCSQNMNHEYMSWYRQDPGLGLRQIYYSMNVEVTDKGDVPEGYKVSRKEKRNFPLILESPSPNQTSLYFCASSFNGEKLFFGSGTQLSVL.

This chain connects TRBV5-1 to TRBJ2-3; the D gene is possibly TRBD2 (7 bases). CDR1 is SGHRS, CDR2 YFSETQ, per germline. The length of the CDR3 is 15 residues. With 6 bases removed from V and 6 bases from J, the gap between germline ends came to 20 bases. This CDR3 is CASTVAGALRDTQYF. The CDR3 bases are TGCGCCAGCACGGTTGCGGGGGCCCTCCGGGATACGCAGTATTTT. The whole variable domain, remainder taken from reference TRBV5-1 and TRBJ2-3, is KAGVTQTPRYLIKTRGQQVTLSCSPISGHRSVSWYQQTPGQGLQFLFEYFSETQRNKGNFPGRFSGRQFSNSRSEMNVSTLELGDSALYLCASTVAGALRDTQYFGPGTRLTVL.

A word on this clone: The same CDR3 arises from other DNA sequences in this sample as well. The gene calls are TRBV6-4 and TRBJ1-1; 10 bases match TRBD1. Germline CDR1 and CDR2: MRHNA and SNTAGT. V shed 5 bases and J 3 bases; nucleotides not matched to a gene: 6. The CDR3 is made up of 15 amino acids. The CDR3 region has the DNA TGTGCCAGCAGTCGGGACAGGGGAGGGTACACTGAAGCTTTCTTT. This gives the protein CASSRDRGGYTEAFF.